This entry concerns a single T cell receptor (beta chain). The data belong to a study of shared clonotypes between healthy human individuals. Study-level background: The study used three CD4 naive, three CD4 memory, two CD8 naive and one CD8 memory plate per donor.

Germline loops: CDR1 SNHLY, CDR2 FYNNEI. The CDR3 is 15 amino acids. Trimming removed 8 bases from V and 9 bases from J; junction bases left unmatched: 13. Approximately 220 ng DNA, 30,000 to 35,000 T cell genomes, went into each sorted-subset replicate PCR. TCRdb's table, derived via immunoSEQ multiplex PCR, lists solely in-frame clones and lacks some. The table has more than 1,200,000 clones, approximately 98.5% seen once. The sequenced sample consisted of naive CD4+ T cells sorted from blood. Specified subset: CD45RA+ positively selected. The TCR was taken from a man aged 25 to 40 in good health. The chain joins TRBV2 to TRBJ2-7; 13 positions agree with TRBD2. Written as DNA, the CDR3 is TGTGCCAGCGATAGGGGAGGGACTAGCGGGACGTCGCAGTACTTC. Translating it yields CASDRGGTSGTSQYF.